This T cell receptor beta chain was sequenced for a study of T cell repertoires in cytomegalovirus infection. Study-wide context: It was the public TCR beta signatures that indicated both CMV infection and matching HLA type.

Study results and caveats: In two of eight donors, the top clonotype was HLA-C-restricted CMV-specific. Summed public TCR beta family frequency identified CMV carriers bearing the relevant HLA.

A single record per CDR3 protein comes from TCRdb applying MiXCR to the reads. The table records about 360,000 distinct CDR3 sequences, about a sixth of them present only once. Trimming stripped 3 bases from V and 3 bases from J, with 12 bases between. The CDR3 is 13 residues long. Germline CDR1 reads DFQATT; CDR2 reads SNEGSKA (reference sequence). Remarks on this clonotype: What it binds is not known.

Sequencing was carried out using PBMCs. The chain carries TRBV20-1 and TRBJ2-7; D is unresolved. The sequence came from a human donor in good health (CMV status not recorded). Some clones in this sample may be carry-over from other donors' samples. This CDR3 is CSARSFVGYEQYF. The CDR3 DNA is TGCAGTGCTAGGTCCTTCGTCGGCTACGAGCAGTACTTC.